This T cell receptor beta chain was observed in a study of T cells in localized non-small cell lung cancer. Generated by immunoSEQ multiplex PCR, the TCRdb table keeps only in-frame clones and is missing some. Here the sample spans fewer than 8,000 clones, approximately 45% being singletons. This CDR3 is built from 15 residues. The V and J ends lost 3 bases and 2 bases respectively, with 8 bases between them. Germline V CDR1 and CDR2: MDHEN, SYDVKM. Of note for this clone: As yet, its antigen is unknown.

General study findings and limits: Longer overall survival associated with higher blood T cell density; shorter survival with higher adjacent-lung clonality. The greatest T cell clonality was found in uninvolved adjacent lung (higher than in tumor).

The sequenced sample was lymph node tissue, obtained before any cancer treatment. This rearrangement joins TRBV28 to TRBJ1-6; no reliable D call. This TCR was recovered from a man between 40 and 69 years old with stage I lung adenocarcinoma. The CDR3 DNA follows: TGTGCCAGCAGTTTTGGGGTTACCTATAATTCACCCCTCCACTTT. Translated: CASSFGVTYNSPLHF. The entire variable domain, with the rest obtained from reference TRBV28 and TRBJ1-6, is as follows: DVKVTQSSRYLVKRTGEKVFLECVQDMDHENMFWYRQDPGLGLRLIYFSYDVKMKEKGDIPEGYSVSREKKERFSLILESASTNQTSMYLCASSFGVTYNSPLHFGNGTRLTVT.